Listed here are 29 T cell receptor beta chains from one sample, sequenced in a study of blood T cell repertoires in COVID-19. Profiled with immunoSEQ multiplex PCR; TCRdb holds only in-frame clones, not every one. The data hold 290,000 or so clones, with approximately 85% observed a single time. The specimen sequenced was peripheral blood. The receptors come from a man between 50 and 59 years old with active or convalescent COVID-19.

The chain uses TRBV5-1 and TRBJ2-5; the D is unclear. Trimming pared 6 bases from V and 5 bases from J, leaving 17 bases between. This CDR3 has 14 amino acids. Germline loops: CDR1 SGHRS, CDR2 YFSETQ. CDR3 in DNA: TGCGCCAGCAAGGCGGTAATCGGCACCGAGACCCAGTACTTC. Amino acids: CASKAVIGTETQYF.

This clone was seen just once. This chain links TRBV2 with TRBJ2-3, with D possibly matching TRBD2 (7 bases). CDR1 SNHLY and CDR2 FYNNEI come from the germline V gene. The CDR3 is made up of 14 amino acids. The V end was cut by 9 bases, the J end by 2 bases, with 15 bases between. CDR3 protein: CARGGAEITDTQYF. CDR3 DNA sequence: TGTGCCAGGGGGGGGGCGGAGATCACAGATACGCAGTATTTT. Based on the CDR3 plus reference TRBV2 and TRBJ2-3, the full variable domain is EPEVTQTPSHQVTQMGQEVILRCVPISNHLYFYWYRQILGQKVEFLVSFYNNEISEKSEIFDDQFSVERPDGSNFTLKIRSTKLEDSAMYFCARGGAEITDTQYFGPGTRLTVL.

The rearrangement joins TRBV7-2 to TRBJ1-2, with TRBD1 identical over 10 bases. CDR3 length: 15 residues. The J segment lost 4 bases and the V segment lost 1 base, leaving 3 bases of the junction unmatched. CDR1 SGHTA and CDR2 FQGNSA come from the germline V gene. CDR3 coding DNA: TGTGCCAGCAGCTTAGGGACAGGGGGGTTCTATGGCTACACCTTC. Translated: CASSLGTGGFYGYTF.

This chain joins TRBV7-9 and TRBJ2-6; D is uncertain. This CDR3 spans 15 amino acids. CDR1 and CDR2 from the germline V gene are SEHNR and FQNEAQ (reference sequence). V was clipped by 6 bases and J by 0 bases, with 9 bases between them. Written as DNA, the CDR3 is TGTGCCAGCAGTTTTTCGAGCTCTGGGGCCAACGTCCTGACTTTC. Its translation is CASSFSSSGANVLTF.

This chain links TRBV19 with TRBJ2-1, with D hard to call. Germline CDR1 LNHDA, CDR2 SQIVND (reference sequence). This CDR3 spans 17 amino acids. With 1 base removed from V and 0 bases from J, the gap between germline ends came to 13 bases. CDR3 sequence reads: CASSIVTEISSYNEQFF. The CDR3 coding sequence is TGTGCCAGTAGTATAGTAACCGAAATCAGCTCCTACAATGAGCAGTTCTTC. The whole variable domain, remainder taken from reference TRBV19 and TRBJ2-1, is DGGITQSPKYLFRKEGQNVTLSCEQNLNHDAMYWYRQDPGQGLRLIYYSQIVNDFQKGDIAEGYSVSREKKESFPLTVTSAQKNPTAFYLCASSIVTEISSYNEQFFGPGTRLTVL.

This chain connects TRBV4-3 to TRBJ1-2; no clear D. Trimming removed 0 bases at V and 4 bases at J, with 6 bases between. The CDR3 contains 13 residues. The germline V gene encodes CDR1 LGHNA and CDR2 YSLEER. The CDR3 DNA reads as TGCGCCAGCAGCCAAGATCTCGTCTATGGCTACACCTTC. Its translation is CASSQDLVYGYTF.

The V call is TRBV15, the J call TRBJ2-2; 11 bases line up with TRBD1. There are 18 residues in the CDR3. Germline trimming cut 9 bases from V and 4 bases from J; bases unmatched to any gene: 16. Germline V lookup: CDR1 LNHNV, CDR2 YYDKDF (reference sequence). The CDR3 is CATLRADRGRRSTGELFF. CDR3 bases: TGTGCCACTCTTAGAGCGGACAGGGGGCGCAGGAGCACCGGGGAGCTGTTTTTT.

This clone was seen just once. This chain connects TRBV5-1 to TRBJ2-5, with 7 bases aligning to TRBD1. V lost 4 bases and J lost 5; bases outside the gene matches: 8. The CDR3 consists of 14 residues. Germline V gene sequence: CDR1 SGHRS, CDR2 YFSETQ. The DNA of the CDR3 is TGCGCCAGCAGCCTATCGACAGGGCGGGAGACCCAGTACTTC. It is translated as CASSLSTGRETQYF.

The chain combines TRBV28 with TRBJ1-4; 9 nucleotides align to TRBD1. Germline V gene data show CDR1 as MDHEN and CDR2 as SYDVKM. This CDR3 is built from 15 residues. V was pared by 4 bases and J by 5 bases, with 5 bases of the junction left unmatched. In DNA form, the CDR3 reads TGTGCCAGCAGTTCCTCCGGGACAGGGAATGAAAAACTGTTTTTT. This sequence encodes CASSSSGTGNEKLFF.

The J gene is TRBJ2-1, the V gene TRBV5-6; 7 bases are shared with TRBD2. In germline, CDR1 is SGHDT, CDR2 YYEEEE. The CDR3 is 16 residues long. The V segment lost 1 base and the J segment 1 base; nucleotides outside the gene matches: 5. This chain's CDR3 is CASSLYPSGSYNEQFF. CDR3 nucleotide sequence: TGTGCCAGCAGCTTGTACCCTAGCGGTTCCTACAATGAGCAGTTCTTC.

This clone was counted only a few times. The genes are TRBV28 and TRBJ1-2; a weak D match, TRBD1 (6 bases). V lost 4 bases, J lost 5 bases, and 20 bases lay in between. Germline V CDR1 and CDR2: MDHEN, SYDVKM. CDR3 size: 16 residues. CDR3 protein: CASSSGGQGGTYGYTF. CDR3 DNA sequence: TGTGCCAGCAGTTCGGGCGGTCAGGGAGGGACATATGGCTACACCTTC.

The V gene is TRBV25-1, the J gene TRBJ1-2, with a possible D match to TRBD1 (6 bases). Germline assignment: CDR1 MGHDK and CDR2 SYGVNS. Trimming stripped 5 bases from V and 7 bases from J, with 14 bases between. This CDR3 has 13 amino acids. The CDR3 reads CASSPTGYPGYTF. In nucleotides, the CDR3 is TGTGCCAGCAGTCCCACAGGGTACCCTGGCTACACCTTC.

The V gene is TRBV25-1, the J gene TRBJ2-2, with D perhaps matching TRBD1 (5 bases). Germline values: CDR1 MGHDK, CDR2 SYGVNS. The CDR3 covers 14 residues. Trimming left V 5 bases short and J 2 bases short, with 9 bases between. In DNA, the CDR3 is TGTGCCAGCAGTAGGGGCTCAAACACCGGGGAGCTGTTTTTT. It specifies CASSRGSNTGELFF.

The V and J genes are TRBV11-2 and TRBJ1-1; possibly TRBD1 for D (5 bases). Germline loops: CDR1 SGHAT, CDR2 FQNNGV. The CDR3 is 15 residues long. The V gene lost 3 bases and the J gene lost 0 bases, with 11 bases spanning the gap. CDR3 DNA sequence: TGTGCCAGCAGCTTTGTTCTAGGGGTGAACACTGAAGCTTTCTTT. This codes for CASSFVLGVNTEAFF.

About this clone: Sequence at one end of the junction differs from germline and may be a read error. V gene TRBV28 combines with J gene TRBJ1-4; 9 positions agree with TRBD1. Germline V lookup: CDR1 MDHEN, CDR2 SYDVKM. The CDR3 extends over 11 amino acids. CDR3 nucleotides: TGTGCCAGCAGCAGCACAAGGGACAGGGAGTTT. This codes for CASSSTRDREF.

J is TRBJ1-3 and V is TRBV9; no clear D. V lost 1 base and J lost 0, with 8 bases in between. CDR1 is SGDLS, CDR2 YYNGEE, per germline. This CDR3 is built from 15 residues. The CDR3 nucleotides read TGTGCCAGCAGCGTAACACAGAACTCTGGAAACACCATATATTTT. Encoded protein: CASSVTQNSGNTIYF.

V usage is TRBV7-2 and J usage is TRBJ2-3; 7 nucleotides align to TRBD2. The V and J ends lost 5 bases and 9 bases, in that order; junction bases with no gene match: 8. CDR1 is SGHTA, CDR2 FQGNSA, per germline. The CDR3 is made up of 13 amino acids. The CDR3 sequence is CASSPPGLWTQYF. The CDR3 coding sequence is TGTGCCAGCAGCCCCCCGGGACTATGGACGCAGTATTTT.

This rearrangement joins TRBV3-1 (or the pseudogene TRBV3-2) to TRBJ1-5, with a possible D match to TRBD1 (6 bases). The CDR3 has 17 amino acids. Per the germline V gene, CDR1 is LGHDT and CDR2 is YNNKEL (reference sequence). Trimming shortened V by 5 bases and J by 1 base, and 18 bases separated the two germline ends. This CDR3 reads CASSASRGGYSNQPQHF. In DNA form, the CDR3 reads TGTGCCAGCAGCGCCTCGAGGGGGGGTTACAGCAATCAGCCCCAGCATTTT.

This chain links TRBV6-5 with TRBJ1-6; D may be TRBD1 (5 bases). This CDR3 has 13 amino acids. The V gene lost 5 bases and the J gene lost 14 bases, with 16 bases spanning the gap. Germline lookup yields CDR1 MNHEY and CDR2 SVGAGI. CDR3 loop: CASSPGGTGTLHF. The CDR3 nucleotides read TGTGCCAGCAGTCCTGGAGGGACGGGCACCCTCCACTTT.

The DNA of the CDR3 is TGTGCCTGGAGTGGAATAGCGGGAGTTAAGGCAGAGACCCAGTACTTC. This codes for CAWSGIAGVKAETQYF. The chain recombines TRBV30 with TRBJ2-5; 9 bases align to TRBD2. The CDR3 totals 16 residues. Germline CDR1 is GTSNPN and CDR2 is SVGIG (reference sequence). Losses at the gene ends were 1 base for V and 4 bases for J; bases not matched to a gene: 10.

This clone appeared a single time. The chain links TRBV4-2 to TRBJ1-1, with D possibly being TRBD1 (5 bases). This CDR3 spans 16 amino acids. Between the trimmed V and J ends, which lost 4 bases and 2 bases, there was a span of 17 bases. Per germline, CDR1 LGHNA and CDR2 YNFKEQ. The chain's CDR3 is CASSLPAGGLNTEAFF. The CDR3 DNA sequence: TGTGCCAGCAGCCTCCCGGCGGGGGGTTTAAACACTGAAGCTTTCTTT.

The chain joins TRBV3-1 (or the pseudogene TRBV3-2) to TRBJ2-2; TRBD2 agrees at 11 bases. The ends lost 2 bases at V and 3 bases at J; junction bases unmatched: 8. The CDR3 length is 18 residues. Germline CDR1 reads LGHDT; CDR2 reads YNNKEL (reference sequence). CDR3 region: CASSQRLLAGGYTGELFF. In DNA form, the CDR3 reads TGTGCCAGCAGCCAAAGACTGCTAGCGGGAGGTTACACCGGGGAGCTGTTTTTT.

This clone was seen once. The chain carries TRBV6-5 and TRBJ2-7; the match to TRBD1 covers 10 bases. There are 15 residues in the CDR3. The ends lost 6 bases at V and 5 bases at J; junction bases unmatched: 10. The germline V gene encodes CDR1 MNHEY and CDR2 SVGAGI. The CDR3 spells CASSYVGTGVNEQYF. CDR3 nucleotides: TGTGCCAGCAGCTACGTCGGGACAGGGGTGAACGAGCAGTACTTC.

The gene calls are TRBV30 and TRBJ2-5; D may be TRBD2 (6 bases). Trimming shortened V by 2 bases and J by 4 bases, and 11 bases separated the two germline ends. The CDR3 contains 13 residues. Looked up from germline, CDR1 is GTSNPN and CDR2 is SVGIG (reference sequence). The CDR3 reads CAWSRQGGETQYF. CDR3 sequence (DNA): TGTGCCTGGAGTAGGCAGGGAGGAGAGACCCAGTACTTC.

In its sample, this clone was seen once. The chain joins TRBV18 to TRBJ2-3; D is uncertain. V was trimmed by 2 bases and J by 2 bases, leaving 8 bases between them. The germline gives CDR1 KGHSH, CDR2 LQKENI. The CDR3 is 14 residues long. The CDR3 region has the DNA TGTGCCAGCTCACCAGAGGCTTCCACAGATACGCAGTATTTT. Its translation: CASSPEASTDTQYF.

Only one count was recorded for this clone. CDR3 bases: TGCGCCAGCAGCCAAGAGGAAGGGACTAGAGGAGAGACCCAGTACTTC. It translates to CASSQEEGTRGETQYF. The genes are TRBV4-1 and TRBJ2-5, with TRBD2 identical over 8 bases. V was clipped by 0 bases and J by 4 bases; unmatched bases: 7. The CDR3 extends over 16 amino acids. The germline gives CDR1 MGHRA, CDR2 YSYEKL.

The V call is TRBV18, the J call TRBJ2-3; D remains ambiguous. Trimming removed 2 bases from V and 2 bases from J, with 5 bases in between. The CDR3 is 13 residues long. CDR1 KGHSH and CDR2 LQKENI come from the germline V gene. DNA for the CDR3: TGTGCCAGCTCACCATCTAACACAGATACGCAGTATTTT. Translation: CASSPSNTDTQYF.

The chain employs TRBV5-1 and TRBJ2-7; perhaps TRBD1 as D (8 bases). This CDR3 spans 15 amino acids. Germline V gives CDR1 SGHRS, CDR2 YFSETQ. Trimming stripped 4 bases from V and 2 bases from J, with 16 bases between. In DNA form, the CDR3 reads TGCGCCAGCAGCCCGGAGCGGGACAGGACCTACGAGCAGTACTTC. Amino acids: CASSPERDRTYEQYF.

The genes are TRBV9 and TRBJ2-2; 10 bases agree with TRBD1. Per germline, CDR1 SGDLS and CDR2 YYNGEE. V lost 3 bases and J lost 6; bases outside the gene matches: 8. This CDR3 is built from 16 residues. CDR3 amino acids: CASSGFRQGAAGELFF. Written as DNA, the CDR3 is TGTGCCAGCAGCGGGTTTAGACAGGGGGCGGCCGGGGAGCTGTTTTTT.